Ten or more counts support the clone carrying this TCR beta chain. The antigen is unknown. This sample is part of a study of T-cell memory formation after mild COVID-19. Study-wide results and limits: Second-wave clones with a day 37 peak had unconfirmed SARS-CoV-2 specificity.

Germline assignment: CDR1 LGHNA and CDR2 YSLEER. CDR3 length: 12 amino acids. With 0 bases removed from V and 5 bases from J, the gap between germline ends came to 2 bases. 5'RACE with constant-segment primers yielded barcoded, UMI-tagged TCR alpha and TCR beta cDNA libraries. TCRdb processed the 5' RACE reads anew with MiXCR; each CDR3 protein has one entry. The data show around 340,000 distinct CDR3 sequences, 13% to 15% seen once. Sample: PBMCs or a T cell subset sorted from them (not recorded which). The gene calls are TRBV4-3 and TRBJ2-1, with unresolved D. The receptor's source is a man between 18 and 35 years old who had mild COVID-19 (a few samples of this study predate the infection). Cell type and time point are not known. The CDR3 protein is CASSQDHNEQFF. The CDR3 coding sequence is TGCGCCAGCAGCCAAGACCACAATGAGCAGTTCTTC.